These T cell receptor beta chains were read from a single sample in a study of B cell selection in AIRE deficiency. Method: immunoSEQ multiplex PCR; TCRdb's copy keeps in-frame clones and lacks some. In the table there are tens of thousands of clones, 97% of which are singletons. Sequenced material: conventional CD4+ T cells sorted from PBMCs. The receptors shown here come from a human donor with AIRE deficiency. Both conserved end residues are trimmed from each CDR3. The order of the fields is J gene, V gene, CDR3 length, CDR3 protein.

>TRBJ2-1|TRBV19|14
ASSTGQGWIRDEQF
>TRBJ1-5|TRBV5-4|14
ASSQVEGISNQPQH
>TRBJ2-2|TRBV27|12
ASSVDANTGELF
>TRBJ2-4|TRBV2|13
ASIPEAGTQNIQY
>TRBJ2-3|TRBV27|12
ASSLWGFGDTQY
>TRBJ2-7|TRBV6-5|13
ASSYSGTGAFEQY
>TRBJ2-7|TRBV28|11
ASSLSGAYEQY
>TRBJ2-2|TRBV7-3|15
ASSLTKSTSRTGELF
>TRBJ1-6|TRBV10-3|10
ASTGFDSPLH
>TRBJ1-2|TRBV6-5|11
ASSRRQGYGYT
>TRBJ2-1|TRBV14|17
ASSYYSGTSGRDYNEQF
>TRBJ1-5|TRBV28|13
ASSVQGKSNQPQH
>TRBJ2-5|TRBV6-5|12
ASSPRTGQETQY
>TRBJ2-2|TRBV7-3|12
ASSPGALTGELF
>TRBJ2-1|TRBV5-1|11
ASSWDLFNEQF
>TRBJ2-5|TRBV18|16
ASSQQIDRDRVQETQY
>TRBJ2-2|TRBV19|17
ASSSAGPRGRSNTGELF
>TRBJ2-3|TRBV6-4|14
ASSEGSQPGTDTQY
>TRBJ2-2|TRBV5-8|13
ASSLQVKGPRELF
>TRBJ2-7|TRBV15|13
ATSKVRLAGYEQY
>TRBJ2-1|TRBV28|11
ASTPAEYNEQF
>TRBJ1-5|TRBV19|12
ASSLQGGPRPQH
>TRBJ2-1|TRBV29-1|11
SVAKRERNEQF
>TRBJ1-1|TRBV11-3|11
ASSWGRDTEAF
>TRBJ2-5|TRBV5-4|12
ASSLQGRTQTQY
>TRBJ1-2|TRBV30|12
AWTGGQVSYGYT
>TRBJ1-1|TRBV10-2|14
ASQWGGGLENTEAF
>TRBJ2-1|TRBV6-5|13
ASSYLAASYNEQF
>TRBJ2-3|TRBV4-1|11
ASSQGWSDTQY
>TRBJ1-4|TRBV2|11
ASSERFNEKLF
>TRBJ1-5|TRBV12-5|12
ASGGRDGVQPQH
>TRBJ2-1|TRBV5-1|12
ASSSGLSYNEQF
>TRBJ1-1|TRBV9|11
ASSVALGAEAF
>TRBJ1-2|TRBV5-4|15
ASSLMGENRGNYGYT
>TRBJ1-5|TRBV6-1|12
ASKVSNSNQPQH
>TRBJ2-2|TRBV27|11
ASSYQNTGELF
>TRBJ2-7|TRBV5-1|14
ASSEGLAGGPGEQY
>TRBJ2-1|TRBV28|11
ASIEGSSYEQF
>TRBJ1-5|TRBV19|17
ASKHRDRGLRNSNQPQH
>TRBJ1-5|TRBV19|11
ASSMGSLQPQH
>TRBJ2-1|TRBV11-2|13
ASSLAGTPSQEQF
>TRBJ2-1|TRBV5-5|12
ASSLALVGNEQF
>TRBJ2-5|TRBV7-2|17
ASSLATIGLAGVYETPY
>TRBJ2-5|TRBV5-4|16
ASSLGLAIEFFQETQY
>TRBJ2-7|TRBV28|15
ASSLSSGTHDFGEQY
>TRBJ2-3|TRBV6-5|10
ASSPSTDTQY
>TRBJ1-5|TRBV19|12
ASSISRDNQPQH
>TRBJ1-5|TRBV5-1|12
ASSLTGDLAPQH
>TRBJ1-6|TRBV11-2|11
ASSLDINSPLH
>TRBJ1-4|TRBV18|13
ASSPIAATNEKLF